This T cell receptor (beta chain) was sequenced in a study of Graves' ophthalmopathy and Graves' hyperthyroidism (dated by TCRdb to 2016 to 2019). With regard to the full study: Stable hyperthyroidism was defined as no progression to ophthalmopathy within 18 months of follow-up. The study used signatures of the TCR beta repertoire to tell Graves' ophthalmopathy apart from Graves' hyperthyroidism and to predict which patients would progress to ophthalmopathy. In total, 135 blood samples were TCR-sequenced: 43 ophthalmopathy, some 80 hyperthyroidism and approximately 17 hyperthyroidism-to-ophthalmopathy patients. To explore V-J signatures that distinguish ophthalmopathy from hyperthyroidism, a discovery set of around 100 patients was enrolled, made up of 40 to 45 with ophthalmopathy and around 60 with stable hyperthyroidism. An independent validation cohort was composed of 18 hyperthyroidism patients and around 16 patients who later progressed from hyperthyroidism to ophthalmopathy. In about six hyperthyroidism patients, the T-cell repertoires found in thyroid tissue were compared with those found in blood. Following sample collection, hyperthyroidism patients were given methimazole at a starting dose of 30 mg daily, and ophthalmopathy patients were given high-dose intravenous methylprednisolone. Here is what the overall study found, with its caveats: Ophthalmopathy was separated from stable hyperthyroidism by the 13-signature model with roughly 88% sensitivity and less than 82% specificity in cross-validation and with 80%/75% in the test set. Among expanded thyroid clonotypes with frequency above 0.001, most also showed up in blood, which suggests that blood repertoires may reflect the thyroid immune response. In validation, the model predicted ophthalmopathy progression with about 64% sensitivity and roughly 72% specificity; roughly 11 predicted patients were CT-confirmed with GO in a median of around 6 months. No statistical method was used to set the sample size in advance, and the investigators knew which group each participant was assigned to.

TCR beta CDR3 regions were amplified from RNA transcripts for repertoire sequencing. The first round of RT-PCR was done with HTBI primers and the Qiagen OneStep RT-PCR kit, and was followed by a second round of multiplex PCR, then size selection and purification. Sequencing of the libraries was carried out on an Illumina HiSeq2000 in paired-end mode with 100 bp reads. Under the source paper's analysis protocol: SOAPnuke was used to process the reads, throwing out any read that had adapters, had uncalled bases, had a mean Phred below 15, or lacked an exact constant-primer or identifier match. COPE v1.2.5 was used to merge high-quality paired reads. Clonotypes were defined as unique nucleotide sequences and were aligned to IMGT TRB V, D and J references using MiTCR v1.1. Analysis was restricted to V-J combinations with a frequency above 0.0001, which covered just over 98% of repertoires. For each V-J combination, a TCR clonal expansion and chaos score was defined as F50 clonal expansion divided by the chaos observed in the TCRdist matrix. Welch's t-statistics and random forest were used to reduce features to 13 V-J combinations, which were fed into a naive Bayes classifier. Thyroid-blood repertoire similarity was quantified with the Morisita-Horn index. Using fastp trimming at Q25 and MiXCR clonotype assembly, TCRdb reanalyzed the public sequencing data and kept in-frame beta chains. Records with the same CDR3 protein are collapsed into one entry carrying the most frequent genes and DNA. The authors' filters were not applied to this entry. For this sample the table gives over a million distinct CDR3 sequences, of which about 40% were detected only once. The ten largest make up more than 9.5% of the sample.

Hyperthyroidism patients were newly diagnosed, were aged 18 to 65 years, and had a disease duration under 2 months. Anyone with other autoimmune diseases, uncontrolled infections, pregnancy or lactation was excluded from the study. Diagnosis was based on clinical symptoms, serum thyroxine, TRAb, thyroid ultrasound and orbital computed tomography. Trizol reagent was used to extract the total RNA, and its quality was then checked on an Agilent 2100 Bioanalyzer. This clonotype was recorded many times. What antigen it recognizes has not been identified. No quality values exist for individual bases; no much larger clone is one base distant. Trimming removed 1 base from V and 2 bases from J, leaving 12 bases between the germline ends. The CDR3 covers 15 residues, taking in both the cysteine and the phenylalanine. The retained sequence is limited to the CDR3, 45 bases, with the frame set at the first base. The germline V gene (reference sequence) supplies CDR1 DFQATT and CDR2 SNEGSKA.

Rearrangement joined TRBV20-1 to TRBJ1-5, and TRBD1 may be the D gene, going by 5 matching bases. The origin of this receptor is an adult man with Graves' hyperthyroidism. Sequencing used peripheral blood or thyroid tissue (not recorded which). CDR3 loop: CSARGEGDGNQPQHF. The nucleotide sequence is given as TGCAGTGCTAGAGGCGAAGGGGATGGCAATCAGCCCCAGCATTTT.